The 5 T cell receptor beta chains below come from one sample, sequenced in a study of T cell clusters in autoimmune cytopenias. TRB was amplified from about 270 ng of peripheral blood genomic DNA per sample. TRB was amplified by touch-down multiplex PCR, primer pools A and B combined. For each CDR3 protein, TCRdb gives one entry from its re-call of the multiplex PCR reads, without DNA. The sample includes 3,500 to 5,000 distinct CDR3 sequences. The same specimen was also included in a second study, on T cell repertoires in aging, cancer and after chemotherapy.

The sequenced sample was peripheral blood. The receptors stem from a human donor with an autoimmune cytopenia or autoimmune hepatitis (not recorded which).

Here the CDR3 reads CASSLGQVTDTQYF. The chain links TRBV5-6 to TRBJ2-3. Per the germline V gene, CDR1 is SGHDT and CDR2 is YYEEEE. The CDR3 spans 14 residues.

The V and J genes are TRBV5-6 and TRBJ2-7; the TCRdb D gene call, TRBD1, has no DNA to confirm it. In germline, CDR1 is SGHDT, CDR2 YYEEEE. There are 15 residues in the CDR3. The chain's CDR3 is CASSFTGTGGYEQYF.

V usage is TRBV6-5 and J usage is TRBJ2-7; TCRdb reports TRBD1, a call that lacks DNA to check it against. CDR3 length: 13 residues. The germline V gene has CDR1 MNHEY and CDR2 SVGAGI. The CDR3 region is CASSPRTSYEQYF.

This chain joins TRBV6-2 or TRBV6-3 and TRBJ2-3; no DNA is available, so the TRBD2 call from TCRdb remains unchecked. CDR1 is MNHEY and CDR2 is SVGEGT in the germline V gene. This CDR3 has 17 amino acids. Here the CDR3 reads CASSSEGSGGFTDTQYF.

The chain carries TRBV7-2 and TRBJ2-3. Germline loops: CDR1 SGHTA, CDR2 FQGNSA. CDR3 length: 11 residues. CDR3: CASSPLGTQYF.